The T cell receptor beta chain described here comes from a study of human versus mouse CDR3 diversity and MHC coevolution. V gave up 0 bases and J gave up 2 bases, with 11 bases separating them. The germline gives CDR1 SGHNT, CDR2 YENEEA. This CDR3 has 15 residues. The assay was immunoSEQ multiplex PCR, and TCRdb's table has in-frame clones only and misses some. The repertoire consists of some 82,000 clones, with just under 95% occurring once and the leading ten covering roughly 1.3%. General observations from the study: By iCHAO1, human TCR beta clonotypes numbered roughly 1.6 million, the most. The lowest clonal inequality scores came from two of three human donors.

About this clone: Its antigen is undetermined.

Naive CD4 T cells, CD45RO-negative and CD62L-positive, were flow-sorted from PBMCs. The specimen sequenced was naive CD4+ T cells from blood. Subset indicated: CD45RO-negative CD62L-positive naive CD4 T cells. This chain connects TRBV11-3 to TRBJ2-7, with a tentative D call TRBD1 (6 bases). The receptor's source is a person aged 30 to 69 in good health. The CDR3 region is CASSLETGTTYEQYF. CDR3 coding DNA: TGTGCCAGCAGCTTAGAGACAGGTACTACCTACGAGCAGTACTTC.